Presented here are 7 T cell receptor beta chains from one specimen sequenced in a study of T cell responses to AZD1222 COVID-19 vaccine. TCRdb keeps only in-frame clones here, not all; method: immunoSEQ multiplex PCR. The sample lists roughly 110,000 clones, 70% to 90% occurring once. Source: peripheral blood, taken on day 0 of AZD1222 vaccination. All receptors derive from an adult in good health.

This clone was recorded only once. The rearrangement links TRBV19 to TRBJ2-1; tentatively, D is TRBD1 (6 bases). V was trimmed by 4 bases and J by 5 bases, leaving 12 bases between them. CDR1 LNHDA and CDR2 SQIVND come from the germline V gene (reference sequence). The CDR3 has 14 amino acids. DNA of the CDR3: TGTGCCAGTAGTACCTCCAGGGGTAACAATGAGCAGTTCTTC. It translates to CASSTSRGNNEQFF.

The V and J genes are TRBV19 and TRBJ2-5; D is unclear. Trimming removed 0 bases from V and 5 bases from J, with 4 bases in between. This CDR3 is built from 12 residues. From germline, CDR1 is LNHDA and CDR2 SQIVND (reference sequence). CDR3 loop: CASSIDGETQYF. As DNA, the CDR3 is TGTGCCAGTAGTATAGATGGGGAGACCCAGTACTTC.

The rearrangement uses TRBV18 and TRBJ2-3; 12 nucleotides match TRBD2. The CDR3 is 17 residues long. The ends lost 1 base at V and 3 bases at J; junction bases unmatched: 5. The germline V gene has CDR1 KGHSH and CDR2 LQKENI. In DNA form, the CDR3 reads TGTGCCAGCTCACCACTTAACGGACTAGCGGGAACAGATACGCAGTATTTT. This sequence encodes CASSPLNGLAGTDTQYF.

The chain recombines TRBV30 with TRBJ1-3, with unresolved D. This CDR3 spans 12 amino acids. From germline, CDR1 is GTSNPN and CDR2 SVGIG (reference sequence). Trimming left V 1 base short and J 7 bases short, with 8 bases between. The DNA for the CDR3 is TGTGCCTGGAGTGCGGGAGCCAACACCATATATTTT. Translated, it gives CAWSAGANTIYF.

V gene TRBV28 combines with J gene TRBJ1-6; D is unresolved. The germline CDR1 and CDR2 sequences are MDHEN and SYDVKM. The V end lost 6 bases, the J end lost 8 bases, and 17 bases lay between the germline ends. The CDR3 consists of 15 residues. The CDR3 reads CASSPLSKGHSPLHF. In DNA form, the CDR3 reads TGTGCCAGCAGCCCGTTGAGTAAGGGCCATTCACCCCTCCACTTT.

This clone was recorded once. The rearrangement links TRBV5-1 to TRBJ1-6; D is possibly TRBD1 (6 bases). Per the germline V gene, CDR1 is SGHRS and CDR2 is YFSETQ. The CDR3 contains 16 residues. The V end was cut by 4 bases, the J end by 6 bases, with 17 bases between. The CDR3 reads CASSAETGLPNSPLHF. CDR3 nucleotides: TGCGCCAGCAGCGCCGAGACAGGACTCCCTAATTCACCCCTCCACTTT.

This sequence joins TRBV7-9 and TRBJ2-3; D not certain. Trimming removed 3 bases from V and 3 bases from J, with 16 bases in between. The CDR3 totals 16 residues. Germline V gives CDR1 SEHNR, CDR2 FQNEAQ (reference sequence). The CDR3 loop reads CASSFRWSFNTDTQYF. The CDR3 nucleotides are TGTGCCAGCAGCTTTAGATGGAGTTTTAATACAGATACGCAGTATTTT. The full variable domain, with the rest looked up from reference TRBV7-9 and TRBJ2-3, is DTGVSQNPRHKITKRGQNVTFRCDPISEHNRLYWYRQTLGQGPEFLTYFQNEAQLEKSRLLSDRFSAERPKGSFSTLEIQRTEQGDSAMYLCASSFRWSFNTDTQYFGPGTRLTVL.